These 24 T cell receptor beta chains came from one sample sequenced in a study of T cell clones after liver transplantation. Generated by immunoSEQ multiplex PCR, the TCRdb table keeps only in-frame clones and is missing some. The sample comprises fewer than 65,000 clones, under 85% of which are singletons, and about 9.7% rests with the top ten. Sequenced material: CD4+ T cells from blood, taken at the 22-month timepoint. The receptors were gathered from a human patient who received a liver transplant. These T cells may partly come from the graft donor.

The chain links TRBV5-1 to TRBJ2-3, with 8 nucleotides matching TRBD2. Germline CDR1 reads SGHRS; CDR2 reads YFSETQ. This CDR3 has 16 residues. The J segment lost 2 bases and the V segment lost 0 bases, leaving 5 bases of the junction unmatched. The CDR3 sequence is CASSLGSGAFTDTQYF. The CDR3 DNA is TGCGCCAGCAGCTTGGGTAGCGGGGCCTTCACAGATACGCAGTATTTT. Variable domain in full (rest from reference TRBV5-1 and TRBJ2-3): KAGVTQTPRYLIKTRGQQVTLSCSPISGHRSVSWYQQTPGQGLQFLFEYFSETQRNKGNFPGRFSGRQFSNSRSEMNVSTLELGDSALYLCASSLGSGAFTDTQYFGPGTRLTVL.

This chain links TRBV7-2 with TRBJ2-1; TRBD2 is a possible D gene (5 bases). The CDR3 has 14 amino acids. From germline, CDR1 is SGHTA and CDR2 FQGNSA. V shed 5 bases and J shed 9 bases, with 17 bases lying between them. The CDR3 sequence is CASSRGQASIEQFF. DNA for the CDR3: TGTGCCAGCAGCCGCGGCCAGGCTAGCATTGAGCAGTTCTTC.

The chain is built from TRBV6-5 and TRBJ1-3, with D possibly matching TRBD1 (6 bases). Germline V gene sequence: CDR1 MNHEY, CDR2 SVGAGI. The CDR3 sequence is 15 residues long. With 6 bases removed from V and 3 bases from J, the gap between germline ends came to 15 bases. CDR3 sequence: CASRSAGTRGNTIYF. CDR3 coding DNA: TGTGCCAGCAGAAGTGCCGGGACACGTGGAAACACCATATATTTT.

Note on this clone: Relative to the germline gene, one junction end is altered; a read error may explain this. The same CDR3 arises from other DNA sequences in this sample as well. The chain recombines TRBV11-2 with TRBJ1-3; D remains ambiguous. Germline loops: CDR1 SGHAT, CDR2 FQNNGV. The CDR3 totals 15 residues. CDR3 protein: CASSSDAMSGNTIYF. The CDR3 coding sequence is TGCGCCAGCAGCTCAGACGCTATGTCTGGAAACACCATATATTTT.

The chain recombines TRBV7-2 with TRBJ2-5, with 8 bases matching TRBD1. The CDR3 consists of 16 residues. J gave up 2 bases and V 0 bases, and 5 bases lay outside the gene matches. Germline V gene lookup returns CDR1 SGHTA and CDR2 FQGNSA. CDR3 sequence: CASSLAAGTGQETQYF. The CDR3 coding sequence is TGTGCCAGCAGCTTAGCGGCCGGGACAGGACAAGAGACCCAGTACTTC.

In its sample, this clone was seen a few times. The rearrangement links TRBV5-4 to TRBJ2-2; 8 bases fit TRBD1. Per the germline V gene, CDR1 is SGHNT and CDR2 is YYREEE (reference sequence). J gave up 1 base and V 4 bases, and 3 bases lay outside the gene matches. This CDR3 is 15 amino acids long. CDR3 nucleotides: TGTGCCAGCAGCAGGGACAGGCGGAACACCGGGGAGCTGTTTTTT. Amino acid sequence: CASSRDRRNTGELFF.

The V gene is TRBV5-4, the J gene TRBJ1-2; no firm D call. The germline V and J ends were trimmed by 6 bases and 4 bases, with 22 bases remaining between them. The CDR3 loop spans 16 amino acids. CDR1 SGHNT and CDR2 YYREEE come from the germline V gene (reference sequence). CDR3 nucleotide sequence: TGTGCCAGCAAAGGCTTCTTACCAGGAAAGACCTATGGCTACACCTTC. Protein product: CASKGFLPGKTYGYTF.

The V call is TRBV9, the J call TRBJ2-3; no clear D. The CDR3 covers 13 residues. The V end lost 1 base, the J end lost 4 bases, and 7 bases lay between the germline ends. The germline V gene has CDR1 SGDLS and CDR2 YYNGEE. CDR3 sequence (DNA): TGTGCCAGCAGCGTAAATAGAGCAGATACGCAGTATTTT. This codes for CASSVNRADTQYF. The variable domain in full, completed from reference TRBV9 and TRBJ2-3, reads DSGVTQTPKHLITATGQRVTLRCSPRSGDLSVYWYQQSLDQGLQFLIQYYNGEERAKGNILERFSAQQFPDLHSELNLSSLELGDSALYFCASSVNRADTQYFGPGTRLTVL.

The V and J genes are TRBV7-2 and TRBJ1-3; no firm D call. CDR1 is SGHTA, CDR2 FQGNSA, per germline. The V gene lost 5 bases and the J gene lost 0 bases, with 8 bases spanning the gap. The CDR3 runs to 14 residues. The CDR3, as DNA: TGTGCCAGCAGCCCTGCTAACTCTGGAAACACCATATATTTT. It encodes CASSPANSGNTIYF. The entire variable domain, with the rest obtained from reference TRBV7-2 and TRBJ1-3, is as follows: GAGVSQSPSNKVTEKGKDVELRCDPISGHTALYWYRQSLGQGLEFLIYFQGNSAPDKSGLPSDRFSAERTGGSVSTLTIQRTQQEDSAVYLCASSPANSGNTIYFGEGSWLTVV.

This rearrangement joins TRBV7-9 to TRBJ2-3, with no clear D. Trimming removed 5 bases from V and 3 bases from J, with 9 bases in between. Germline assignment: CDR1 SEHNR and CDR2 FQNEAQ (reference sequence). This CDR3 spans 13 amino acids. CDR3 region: CASSKEPTDTQYF. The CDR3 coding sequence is TGTGCCAGCAGCAAGGAGCCGACAGATACGCAGTATTTT.

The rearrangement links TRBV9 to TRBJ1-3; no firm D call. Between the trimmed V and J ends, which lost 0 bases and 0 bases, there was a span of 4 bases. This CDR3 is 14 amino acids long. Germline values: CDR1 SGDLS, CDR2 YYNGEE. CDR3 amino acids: CASSVENSGNTIYF. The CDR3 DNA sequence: TGTGCCAGCAGCGTAGAGAACTCTGGAAACACCATATATTTT.

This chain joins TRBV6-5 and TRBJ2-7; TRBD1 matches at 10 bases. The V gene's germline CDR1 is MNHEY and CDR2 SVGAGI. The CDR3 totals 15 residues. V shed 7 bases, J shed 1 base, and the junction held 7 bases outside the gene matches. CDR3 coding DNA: TGTGCCAGCAATGACCGGGACAGGGGTTCCTACGAGCAGTACTTC. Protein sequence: CASNDRDRGSYEQYF.

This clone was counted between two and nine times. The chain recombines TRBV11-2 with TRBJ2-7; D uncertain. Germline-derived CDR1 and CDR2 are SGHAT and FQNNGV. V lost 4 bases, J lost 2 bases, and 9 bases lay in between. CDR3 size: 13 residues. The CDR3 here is CASSSAGPYEQYF. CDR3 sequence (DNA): TGTGCCAGCAGCTCGGCAGGACCCTACGAGCAGTACTTC.

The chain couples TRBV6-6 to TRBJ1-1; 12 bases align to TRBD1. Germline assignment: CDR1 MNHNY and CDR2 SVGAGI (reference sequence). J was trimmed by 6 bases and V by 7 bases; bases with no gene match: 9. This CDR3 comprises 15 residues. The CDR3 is CASTERDRGLAEAFF. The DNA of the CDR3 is TGTGCCAGCACTGAACGGGACAGGGGGCTTGCTGAAGCTTTCTTT.

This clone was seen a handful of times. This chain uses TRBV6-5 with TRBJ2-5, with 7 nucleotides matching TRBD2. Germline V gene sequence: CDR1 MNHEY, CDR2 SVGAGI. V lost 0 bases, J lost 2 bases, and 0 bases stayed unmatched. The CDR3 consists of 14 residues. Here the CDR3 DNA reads TGTGCCAGCAGTTACTCCGGGGGGCAAGAGACCCAGTACTTC. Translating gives CASSYSGGQETQYF.

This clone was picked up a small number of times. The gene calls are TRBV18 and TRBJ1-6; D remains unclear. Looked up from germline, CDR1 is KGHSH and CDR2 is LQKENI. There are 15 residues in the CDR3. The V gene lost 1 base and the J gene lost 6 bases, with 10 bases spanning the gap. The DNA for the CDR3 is TGTGCCAGCTCACCACGTACGGGGAGTAATTCACCCCTCCACTTT. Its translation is CASSPRTGSNSPLHF.

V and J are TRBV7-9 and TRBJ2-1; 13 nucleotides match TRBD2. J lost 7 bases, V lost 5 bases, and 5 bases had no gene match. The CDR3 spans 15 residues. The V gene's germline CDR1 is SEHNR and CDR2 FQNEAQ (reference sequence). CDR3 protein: CASSVLAGGHNEQFF. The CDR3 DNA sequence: TGTGCCAGCAGCGTACTAGCGGGGGGGCATAATGAGCAGTTCTTC.

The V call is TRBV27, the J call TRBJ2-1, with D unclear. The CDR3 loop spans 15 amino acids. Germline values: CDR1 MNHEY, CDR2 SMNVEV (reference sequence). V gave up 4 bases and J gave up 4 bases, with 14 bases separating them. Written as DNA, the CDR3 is TGTGCCAGCAGTTGGCAGGCTAGGGTTTACAATGAGCAGTTCTTC. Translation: CASSWQARVYNEQFF.

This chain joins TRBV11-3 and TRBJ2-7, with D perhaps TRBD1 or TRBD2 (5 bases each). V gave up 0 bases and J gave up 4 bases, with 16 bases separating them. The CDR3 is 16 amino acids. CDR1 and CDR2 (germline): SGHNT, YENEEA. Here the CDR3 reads CASSLEKGPATYEQYF. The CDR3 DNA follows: TGTGCCAGCAGCTTAGAGAAGGGACCCGCAACTTACGAGCAGTACTTC. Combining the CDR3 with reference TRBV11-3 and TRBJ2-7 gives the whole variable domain EAGVVQSPRYKIIEKKQPVAFWCNPISGHNTLYWYLQNLGQGPELLIRYENEEAVDDSQLPKDRFSAERLKGVDSTLKIQPAELGDSAVYLCASSLEKGPATYEQYFGPGTRLTVT.

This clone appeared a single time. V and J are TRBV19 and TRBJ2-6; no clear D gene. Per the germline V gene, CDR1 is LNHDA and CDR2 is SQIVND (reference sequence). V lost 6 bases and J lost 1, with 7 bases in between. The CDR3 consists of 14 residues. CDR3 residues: CASRAGSGANVLTF. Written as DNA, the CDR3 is TGTGCCAGTAGGGCAGGATCTGGGGCCAACGTCCTGACTTTC. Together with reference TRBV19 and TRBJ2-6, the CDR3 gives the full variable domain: DGGITQSPKYLFRKEGQNVTLSCEQNLNHDAMYWYRQDPGQGLRLIYYSQIVNDFQKGDIAEGYSVSREKKESFPLTVTSAQKNPTAFYLCASRAGSGANVLTFGAGSRLTVL.

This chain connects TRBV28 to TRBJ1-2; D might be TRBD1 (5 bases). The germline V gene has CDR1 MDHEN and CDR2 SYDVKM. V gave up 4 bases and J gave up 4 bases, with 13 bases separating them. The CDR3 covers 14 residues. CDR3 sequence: CASSSRHRTYGYTF. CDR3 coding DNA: TGTGCCAGCAGTTCGAGGCACAGGACCTATGGCTACACCTTC.

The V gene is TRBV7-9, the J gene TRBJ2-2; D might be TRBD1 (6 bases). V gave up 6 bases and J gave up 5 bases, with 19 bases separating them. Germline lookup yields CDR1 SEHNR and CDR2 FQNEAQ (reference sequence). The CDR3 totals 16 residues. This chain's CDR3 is CASRPVPRGRTGELFF. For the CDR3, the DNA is TGTGCCAGCAGACCAGTCCCCAGGGGAAGAACCGGGGAGCTGTTTTTT.

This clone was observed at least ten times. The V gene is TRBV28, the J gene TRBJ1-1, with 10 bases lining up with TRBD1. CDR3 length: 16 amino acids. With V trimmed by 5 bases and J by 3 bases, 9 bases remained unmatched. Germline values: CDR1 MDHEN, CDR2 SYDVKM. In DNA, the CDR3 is TGTGCCAGCAGTACCCCGGGACAGGGGTCCCACACTGAAGCTTTCTTT. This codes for CASSTPGQGSHTEAFF. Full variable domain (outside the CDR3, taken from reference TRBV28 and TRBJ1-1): DVKVTQSSRYLVKRTGEKVFLECVQDMDHENMFWYRQDPGLGLRLIYFSYDVKMKEKGDIPEGYSVSREKKERFSLILESASTNQTSMYLCASSTPGQGSHTEAFFGQGTRLTVV.

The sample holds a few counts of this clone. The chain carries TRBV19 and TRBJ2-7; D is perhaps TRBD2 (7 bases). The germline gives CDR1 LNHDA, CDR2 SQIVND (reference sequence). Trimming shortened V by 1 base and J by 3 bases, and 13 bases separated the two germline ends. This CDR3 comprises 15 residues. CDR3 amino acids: CASSIGAGALYEQYF. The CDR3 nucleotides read TGTGCCAGTAGTATAGGGGCGGGGGCCCTCTACGAGCAGTACTTC. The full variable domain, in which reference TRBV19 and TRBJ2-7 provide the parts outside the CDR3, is DGGITQSPKYLFRKEGQNVTLSCEQNLNHDAMYWYRQDPGQGLRLIYYSQIVNDFQKGDIAEGYSVSREKKESFPLTVTSAQKNPTAFYLCASSIGAGALYEQYFGPGTRLTVT.